The 3 T cell receptor beta chains listed next were all sequenced from one sample in a study of control samples from healthy donors and cancer patients. Profiled with immunoSEQ multiplex PCR; TCRdb holds only in-frame clones, not every one. This table holds 170,000 or so clones, roughly 91% found once. What was sequenced was blood. These receptors were obtained from a man aged 18 to 35 in good health.

This sequence joins TRBV7-8 and TRBJ2-1; maybe TRBD1 (5 bases). The germline gives CDR1 SGHVS, CDR2 FQNEAQ. The V end was cut by 6 bases, the J end by 7 bases, with 10 bases between. The CDR3 loop spans 12 amino acids. CDR3 protein: CASRKGDNEQFF. DNA for the CDR3: TGTGCCAGCAGGAAAGGGGATAATGAGCAGTTCTTC.

The chain couples TRBV6-5 to TRBJ1-5; the D is unclear. CDR3 length: 13 residues. V lost 6 bases to trimming and J lost 5 bases, with 11 bases between them. CDR1 MNHEY and CDR2 SVGAGI come from the germline V gene. CDR3 in DNA: TGTGCCAGCAGCCGTATAAGGGATCAGCCCCAGCATTTT. Its translation is CASSRIRDQPQHF.

The chain has TRBV7-6 and TRBJ1-1; D call uncertain. The V end was cut by 3 bases, the J end by 2 bases, with 7 bases between. Germline V gene data show CDR1 as SGHVS and CDR2 as FNYEAQ. CDR3 size: 13 residues. CDR3 amino acids: CASSFQENTEAFF. The CDR3, as DNA: TGTGCCAGCAGCTTTCAGGAAAACACTGAAGCTTTCTTT.